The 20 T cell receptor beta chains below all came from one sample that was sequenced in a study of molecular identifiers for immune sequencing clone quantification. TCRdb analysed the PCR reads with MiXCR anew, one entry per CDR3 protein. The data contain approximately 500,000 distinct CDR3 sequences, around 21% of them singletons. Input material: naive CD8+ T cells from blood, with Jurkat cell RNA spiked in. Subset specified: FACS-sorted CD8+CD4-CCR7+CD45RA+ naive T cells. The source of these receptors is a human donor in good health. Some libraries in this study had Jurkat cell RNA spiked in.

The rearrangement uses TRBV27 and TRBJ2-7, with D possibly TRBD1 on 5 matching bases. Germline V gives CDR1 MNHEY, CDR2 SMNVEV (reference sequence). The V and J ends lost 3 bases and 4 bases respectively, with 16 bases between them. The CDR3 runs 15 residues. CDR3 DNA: TGTGCCAGCAGTTTGGGCAGGGTTGGCCTTTACGAGCAGTACTTC. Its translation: CASSLGRVGLYEQYF.

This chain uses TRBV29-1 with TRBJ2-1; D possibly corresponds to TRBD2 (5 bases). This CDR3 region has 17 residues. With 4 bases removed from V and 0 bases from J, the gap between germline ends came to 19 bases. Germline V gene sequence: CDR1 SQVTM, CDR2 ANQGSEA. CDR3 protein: CSVVGLPFSSSYNEQFF. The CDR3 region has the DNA TGCAGCGTTGTCGGACTCCCATTTTCCAGCTCCTACAATGAGCAGTTCTTC.

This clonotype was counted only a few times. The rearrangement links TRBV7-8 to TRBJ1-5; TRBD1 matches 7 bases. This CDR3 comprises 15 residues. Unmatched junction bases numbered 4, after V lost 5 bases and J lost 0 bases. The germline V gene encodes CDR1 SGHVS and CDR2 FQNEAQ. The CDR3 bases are TGTGCCAGCAGCAACACAGGGGCTAGCAATCAGCCCCAGCATTTT. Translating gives CASSNTGASNQPQHF.

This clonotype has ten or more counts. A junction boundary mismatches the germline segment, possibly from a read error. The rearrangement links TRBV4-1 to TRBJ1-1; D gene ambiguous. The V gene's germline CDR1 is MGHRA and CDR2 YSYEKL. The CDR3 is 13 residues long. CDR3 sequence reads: CASSLLGNTEAFF. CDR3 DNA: TGTGCCAGCAGCTTGTTGGGGAACACTGAAGCTTTCTTT.

The CDR3 DNA is TGTGCCAGCACTCGACATTATTACGAGCAGTACTTC. This sequence encodes CASTRHYYEQYF. The chain joins TRBV6-1 to TRBJ2-7; unclear D gene. The CDR3 has 12 amino acids. Trimming took 7 bases from V and 4 from J, leaving 11 bases between them. Germline V gene data show CDR1 as MNHNS and CDR2 as SASEGT.

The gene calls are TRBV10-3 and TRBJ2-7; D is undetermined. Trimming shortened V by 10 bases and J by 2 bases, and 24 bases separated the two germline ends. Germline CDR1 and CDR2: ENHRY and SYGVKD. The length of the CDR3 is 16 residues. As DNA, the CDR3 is TGTGCCACCACCGACACGCTGTGGCGCAGAGCCTACGAGCAGTACTTC. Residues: CATTDTLWRRAYEQYF.

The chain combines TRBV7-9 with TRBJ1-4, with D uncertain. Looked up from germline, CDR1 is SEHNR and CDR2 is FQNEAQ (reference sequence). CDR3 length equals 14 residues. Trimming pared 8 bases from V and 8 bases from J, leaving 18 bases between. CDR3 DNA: TGTGCCAGCGGCAACATTGAGGCTGGGGAAAAACTGTTTTTT. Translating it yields CASGNIEAGEKLFF.

DNA of the CDR3: TGCGCCAGGCCCAAAGGGGGTAGGATGATAGATACGCAGTATTTT. The encoded protein is CARPKGGRMIDTQYF. V usage is TRBV10-1 and J usage is TRBJ2-3, with D possibly TRBD1 on 6 matching bases. Germline values: CDR1 WNHNN, CDR2 SYGVQD (reference sequence). This CDR3 comprises 15 residues. V was cut by 9 bases and J by 5 bases, with 21 bases left in between.

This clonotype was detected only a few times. CDR3 sequence (DNA): TGTGCCAGCAGACCCGCAGGGAACGAGACCCAGTACTTC. It specifies CASRPAGNETQYF. The chain has TRBV6-6 and TRBJ2-5; D is possibly TRBD1 (5 bases). The CDR3 extends over 13 amino acids. V was cut by 6 bases and J by 5 bases, with 13 bases left in between. CDR1 is MNHNY, CDR2 SVGAGI, per germline (reference sequence).

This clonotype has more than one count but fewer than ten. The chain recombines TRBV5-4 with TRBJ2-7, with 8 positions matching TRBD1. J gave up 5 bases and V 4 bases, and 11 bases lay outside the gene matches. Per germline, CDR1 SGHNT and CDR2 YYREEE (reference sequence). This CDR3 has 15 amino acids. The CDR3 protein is CASSPGTGLGDEQYF. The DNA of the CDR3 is TGTGCCAGCAGCCCCGGGACAGGCCTTGGGGACGAGCAGTACTTC.

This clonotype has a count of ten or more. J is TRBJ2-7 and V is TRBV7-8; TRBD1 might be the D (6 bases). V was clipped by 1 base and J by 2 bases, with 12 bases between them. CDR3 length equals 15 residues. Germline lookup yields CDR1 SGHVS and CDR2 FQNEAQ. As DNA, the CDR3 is TGTGCCAGCAGCTTAGGGACAGCCAACGCCTACGAGCAGTACTTC. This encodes CASSLGTANAYEQYF.

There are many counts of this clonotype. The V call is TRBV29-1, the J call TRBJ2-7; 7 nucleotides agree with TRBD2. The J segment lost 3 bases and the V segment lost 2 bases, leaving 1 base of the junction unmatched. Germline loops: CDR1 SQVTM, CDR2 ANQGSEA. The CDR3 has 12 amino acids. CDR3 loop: CSVESGDYEQYF. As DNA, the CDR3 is TGCAGCGTTGAAAGCGGGGACTACGAGCAGTACTTC.

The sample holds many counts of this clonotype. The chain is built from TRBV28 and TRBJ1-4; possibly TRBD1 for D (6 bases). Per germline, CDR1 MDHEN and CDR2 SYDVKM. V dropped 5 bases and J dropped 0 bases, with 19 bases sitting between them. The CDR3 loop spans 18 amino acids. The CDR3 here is CASSPLRGRVATNEKLFF. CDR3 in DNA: TGTGCCAGCAGTCCCCTCCGGGGGCGGGTTGCAACTAATGAAAAACTGTTTTTT.

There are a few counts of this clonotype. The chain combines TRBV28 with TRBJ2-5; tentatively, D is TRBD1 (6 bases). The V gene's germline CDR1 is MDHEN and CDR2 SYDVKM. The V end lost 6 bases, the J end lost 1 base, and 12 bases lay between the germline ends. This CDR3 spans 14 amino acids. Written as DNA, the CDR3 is TGTGCCAGCAGAGGCCCAGGGGTCCAAGAGACCCAGTACTTC. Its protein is CASRGPGVQETQYF.

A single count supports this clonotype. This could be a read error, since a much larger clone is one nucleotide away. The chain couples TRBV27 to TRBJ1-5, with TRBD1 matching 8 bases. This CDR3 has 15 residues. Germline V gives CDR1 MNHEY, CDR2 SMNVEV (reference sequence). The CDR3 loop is CASREGTGGNQPPHF. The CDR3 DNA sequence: TGTGCCAGCAGGGAAGGGACAGGTGGCAATCAGCCCCCGCATTTT.

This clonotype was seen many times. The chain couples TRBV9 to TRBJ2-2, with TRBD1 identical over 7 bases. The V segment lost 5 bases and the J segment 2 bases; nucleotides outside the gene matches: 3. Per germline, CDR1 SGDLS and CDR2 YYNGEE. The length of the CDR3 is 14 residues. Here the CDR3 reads CASRGQDNTGELFF. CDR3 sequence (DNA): TGTGCCAGCAGAGGACAGGACAACACCGGGGAGCTGTTTTTT.

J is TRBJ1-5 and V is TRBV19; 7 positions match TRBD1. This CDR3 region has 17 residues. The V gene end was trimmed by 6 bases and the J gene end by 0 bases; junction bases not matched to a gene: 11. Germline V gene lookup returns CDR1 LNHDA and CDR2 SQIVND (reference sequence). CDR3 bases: TGTGCCAGTAGGAAAGGAGACAGGGCCTATAGCAATCAGCCCCAGCATTTT. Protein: CASRKGDRAYSNQPQHF.

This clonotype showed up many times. The CDR3 here is CSATGGWSYEQYF. As DNA, the CDR3 is TGCAGCGCGACAGGGGGCTGGTCCTACGAGCAGTACTTC. The V and J genes are TRBV29-1 and TRBJ2-7; 10 bases agree with TRBD1. This CDR3 has 13 amino acids. Germline trimming cut 7 bases from V and 1 base from J; bases unmatched to any gene: 4. Germline CDR1 is SQVTM and CDR2 is ANQGSEA.

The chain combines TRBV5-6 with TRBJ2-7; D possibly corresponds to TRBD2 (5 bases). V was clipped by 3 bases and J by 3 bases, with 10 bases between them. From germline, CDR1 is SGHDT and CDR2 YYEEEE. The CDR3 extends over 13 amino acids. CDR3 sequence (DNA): TGTGCCAGCAGCTCCTACGGAGGCTACGAGCAGTACTTC. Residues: CASSSYGGYEQYF.

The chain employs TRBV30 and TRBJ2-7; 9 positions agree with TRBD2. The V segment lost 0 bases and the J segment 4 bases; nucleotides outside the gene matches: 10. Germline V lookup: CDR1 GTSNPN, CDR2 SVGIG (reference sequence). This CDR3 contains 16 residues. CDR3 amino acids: CAWSVTSSGTWYEQYF. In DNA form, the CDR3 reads TGTGCCTGGAGTGTAACGTCTAGCGGGACTTGGTACGAGCAGTACTTC.